The 16 T cell receptor beta chains reported below all come from one sample, sequenced in a study of CD4 T cells in relation to SARS-CoV-2 and coronaviruses. Sequenced by immunoSEQ multiplex PCR; TCRdb stores in-frame clones only, minus some. The sample carries some 16,000 clones, 82% recorded once. CD4+ T cells from unexposed donors were obtained before the COVID-19 pandemic (2011-2018). The cells were cultured for under 13 days before CD4+ T cells were isolated. These receptors have no identified antigens. Source material: CD4+ T cells from PBMCs, cultured in vitro. The origin of the receptors is a human donor in good health.

This sequence joins TRBV28 and TRBJ1-2; D possibly corresponds to TRBD1 (6 bases). CDR1 and CDR2 from the germline V gene are MDHEN and SYDVKM. This CDR3 region has 15 residues. V dropped 7 bases and J dropped 6 bases, with 21 bases sitting between them. The CDR3 DNA sequence: TGTGCCAGCACCAAAGGCGGGACATATGAAAATGGCTACACCTTC. It specifies CASTKGGTYENGYTF.

The rearrangement uses TRBV3-1 (or the pseudogene TRBV3-2) and TRBJ2-7; TRBD1 aligns across 7 bases. Losses at the gene ends were 2 bases for V and 0 bases for J; bases not matched to a gene: 4. This CDR3 has 15 amino acids. From germline, CDR1 is LGHDT and CDR2 YNNKEL (reference sequence). CDR3: CASSQMWDSSYEQYF. CDR3 nucleotides: TGTGCCAGCAGCCAAATGTGGGACAGCTCCTACGAGCAGTACTTC.

The chain carries TRBV21-1 and TRBJ1-5; the D call of TRBD1 is as the table states it, not checked on the DNA. TRBV21-1 is described as a pseudogene. This CDR3 has 17 residues. The CDR3 coding sequence is TGTGCCAGCAGCAAAACGGAAGGGACAGGGGTGAATCAGCCCCAGCATTTT. Translation: CASSKTEGTGVNQPQHF.

This clone was seen just once. The chain employs TRBV19 and TRBJ1-5; D possibly corresponds to TRBD1 (5 bases). The CDR3 runs to 15 residues. Trimming took 8 bases from V and 3 from J, leaving 17 bases between them. The V gene's germline CDR1 is LNHDA and CDR2 SQIVND (reference sequence). The CDR3 loop reads CASRSHGTHNQPQHF. The CDR3 bases are TGTGCCAGTCGTTCCCACGGGACTCACAATCAGCCCCAGCATTTT.

This clone was recorded a few times. The chain employs TRBV5-1 and TRBJ2-1, with D possibly being TRBD1 (5 bases). The CDR3 is 15 residues long. Germline V CDR1 and CDR2: SGHRS, YFSETQ. V was clipped by 0 bases and J by 1 base, with 8 bases between them. The CDR3 DNA reads TGCGCCAGCAGCTTGGACGCAGGGTCCTACAATGAGCAGTTCTTC. This gives the protein CASSLDAGSYNEQFF. Supplemented by reference TRBV5-1 and TRBJ2-1, the full variable domain reads KAGVTQTPRYLIKTRGQQVTLSCSPISGHRSVSWYQQTPGQGLQFLFEYFSETQRNKGNFPGRFSGRQFSNSRSEMNVSTLELGDSALYLCASSLDAGSYNEQFFGPGTRLTVL.

The chain employs TRBV30 and TRBJ1-4, with 7 bases matching TRBD1. With 1 base clipped from V and 3 bases from J, the junction kept 8 bases outside the gene matches. CDR3 length equals 16 residues. Germline V gives CDR1 GTSNPN, CDR2 SVGIG (reference sequence). The CDR3: CAWSGLGGFANEKLFF. CDR3 bases: TGTGCCTGGAGTGGGCTAGGGGGCTTTGCTAATGAAAAACTGTTTTTT. Complete variable domain (other parts from reference TRBV30 and TRBJ1-4): SQTIHQWPATLVQPVGSPLSLECTVEGTSNPNLYWYRQAAGRGLQLLFYSVGIGQISSEVPQNLSASRPQDRQFILSSKKLLLSDSGFYLCAWSGLGGFANEKLFFGSGTQLSVL.

The chain couples TRBV4-2 to TRBJ1-4, with unresolved D. The V end lost 0 bases, the J end lost 5 bases, and 16 bases lay between the germline ends. Germline loops: CDR1 LGHNA, CDR2 YNFKEQ. CDR3 length: 17 amino acids. The CDR3, as DNA: TGTGCCAGCAGCCAAGAGGCGGGATTGAGGCGGAATGAAAAACTGTTTTTT. Its protein is CASSQEAGLRRNEKLFF.

CDR3 DNA: TGCGCCAGCAGCGCCGGGACAGGGGGCGTCCAAGAGACCCAGTACTTC. The encoded protein is CASSAGTGGVQETQYF. The V and J genes are TRBV5-1 and TRBJ2-5, with 12 bases that match TRBD1. This CDR3 comprises 16 residues. The V segment lost 4 bases and the J segment 1 base; nucleotides outside the gene matches: 5. Germline V gene sequence: CDR1 SGHRS, CDR2 YFSETQ.

This clone has just a few counts. This sequence joins TRBV5-4 and TRBJ1-2; a possible D gene is TRBD1 (6 bases). The CDR3 sequence is 14 residues long. Germline lookup yields CDR1 SGHNT and CDR2 YYREEE (reference sequence). V lost 4 bases, J lost 1 base, and 11 bases lay in between. The CDR3 loop is CASSTDSDNYGYTF. The CDR3 DNA is TGTGCCAGCAGCACGGACAGTGATAACTATGGCTACACCTTC.

The rearrangement links TRBV5-1 to TRBJ2-1, with TRBD2 matching 8 bases. Germline CDR1 SGHRS, CDR2 YFSETQ. There are 15 residues in the CDR3. The J segment lost 6 bases and the V segment lost 4 bases, leaving 9 bases of the junction unmatched. The CDR3 sequence: CASSAGTRPGNEQFF. The CDR3 DNA reads as TGCGCCAGCAGCGCCGGGACTAGGCCCGGCAATGAGCAGTTCTTC.

The chain carries TRBV18 and TRBJ2-2, with D possibly being TRBD1 (5 bases). This CDR3 comprises 17 residues. In germline, CDR1 is KGHSH, CDR2 LQKENI. Trimming took 6 bases from V and 5 from J, leaving 22 bases between them. CDR3 region: CASSPYPGQGRTGELFF. The CDR3, as DNA: TGTGCCAGCTCCCCCTACCCAGGGCAGGGTCGAACCGGGGAGCTGTTTTTT.

This rearrangement joins TRBV5-1 to TRBJ1-2; D is unclear. From germline, CDR1 is SGHRS and CDR2 YFSETQ. This CDR3 has 13 amino acids. V was clipped by 1 base and J by 4 bases, with 8 bases between them. CDR3 nucleotides: TGCGCCAGCAGCTTGAACAGCCCCTATGGCTACACCTTC. Protein sequence: CASSLNSPYGYTF.

A few counts support this clone. The chain couples TRBV20-1 to TRBJ2-7; no clear D gene. Germline CDR1 and CDR2: DFQATT and SNEGSKA (reference sequence). V was pared by 3 bases and J by 0 bases, with 9 bases between. The CDR3 length is 13 residues. CDR3 DNA sequence: TGCAGTGCTAGTAACGGACCCTCCTACGAGCAGTACTTC. Translating it yields CSASNGPSYEQYF.

This chain connects TRBV20-1 to TRBJ2-1, with 8 bases identical to TRBD2. The CDR3 sequence is 15 residues long. V was clipped by 3 bases and J by 3 bases; unmatched bases: 7. Germline V gives CDR1 DFQATT, CDR2 SNEGSKA (reference sequence). The CDR3 is CSASQRLAGYNEQFF. In nucleotides, the CDR3 is TGCAGTGCTAGTCAACGTCTAGCGGGCTACAATGAGCAGTTCTTC.

In this sample, this clone turned up once. One end of the junction does not line up with germline, which may come from a read error. The chain recombines TRBV27 with TRBJ2-7; D could derive from TRBD1 or TRBD2 (5 bases each). Germline V gene data show CDR1 as MNHEY and CDR2 as SMNVEV (reference sequence). The CDR3 totals 14 residues. In DNA, the CDR3 is TGTGCCAGCAGTCTATCCCGGGACGGCTACGAGCAGTACTTC. Translating gives CASSLSRDGYEQYF.

The genes are TRBV5-1 and TRBJ2-1; D may be TRBD2 (5 bases). This CDR3 has 17 amino acids. V was shortened by 0 bases and J by 2 bases, with 15 bases between the two germline ends. Germline V gene lookup returns CDR1 SGHRS and CDR2 YFSETQ. The DNA for the CDR3 is TGCGCCAGCAGCTTGGCTAGCAGATTGGGCACCTACAATGAGCAGTTCTTC. It is translated as CASSLASRLGTYNEQFF. The full variable domain, rest sourced from reference TRBV5-1 and TRBJ2-1, is KAGVTQTPRYLIKTRGQQVTLSCSPISGHRSVSWYQQTPGQGLQFLFEYFSETQRNKGNFPGRFSGRQFSNSRSEMNVSTLELGDSALYLCASSLASRLGTYNEQFFGPGTRLTVL.